This T cell receptor beta chain was documented in a study of neurological immune-mediated disorders. CDR1 and CDR2 from the germline V gene are ENHRY and SYGVKD. Trimming stripped 2 bases from V and 3 bases from J, with 5 bases between. The CDR3 has 12 amino acids. This clonotype came up many times. What it recognizes is unknown. Synthesis of cDNA used 5'RACE (with 10-nucleotide random UMIs). TCRdb passed the 5' RACE reads through MiXCR, listing each CDR3 protein once. The top ten clones hold about 10% of a sample with 39,000 or so distinct CDR3 sequences, roughly 4.8% of them seen once. Serving as healthy controls were blood bank volunteers based in Maryland, USA. Sorted libraries drew on approximately 1 million CD4+ or CD8+ T cells. General study points: The study found the most TCR clonal expansion in HTLV-1-associated myelopathy and the least in multiple sclerosis, below healthy controls.

The clonotype originates from a man between 18 and 29 years old in good health. V is TRBV10-3 and J is TRBJ2-7; D unresolved. The specimen sequenced was CD4+ T cells from blood. The CDR3 spells CAISESSYEQYF. Here the CDR3 DNA reads TGTGCCATCAGTGAGAGCAGCTACGAGCAGTACTTC.